This TCR beta chain was found in a study of cytomegalovirus exposure and HLA in healthy donors. Findings and caveats of the study: As a later analysis revealed, most CMV-associated TCR beta chains appeared HLA-restricted. HLA alleles were associated with roughly 15,000 TCR beta sequences in a later analysis at 0.05 false discovery rate. The study had only CMV serostatus as immune exposure information. The authors reported that TCR beta sequences could predict HLA-A and HLA-B alleles. These predictions were accurate for most subjects in the first cohort.

With 5 bases clipped from V and 4 bases from J, the junction kept 13 bases outside the gene matches. CDR1 and CDR2 from the germline V gene are ENHRY and SYGVKD. The CDR3 totals 17 residues. Amplification used 60 Vbeta primers and 13 Jbeta primers. Using immunoSEQ multiplex PCR, the repertoire was profiled, and TCRdb retains in-frame clones only, with some absent. The sample lists approximately 180,000 clones, 78% occurring once. In regard to this clone: The target antigen is unknown.

The sequenced sample was PBMCs. The chain carries TRBV10-3 and TRBJ2-5, with 10 nucleotides matching TRBD2. The clonotype was recovered from a woman between 45 and 65 years old in good health and CMV-seropositive. The CDR3 region is CAISRTSGSPEGETQYF. The CDR3 DNA reads TGTGCCATCAGTCGGACTAGCGGATCTCCCGAAGGAGAGACCCAGTACTTC.